One and the same sample provided the 8 T cell receptor beta chains below, sequenced in a study of blood T cell repertoires in COVID-19. Sequencing used immunoSEQ multiplex PCR; TCRdb keeps in-frame clones, though not all of them. The data show 150,000 to 200,000 clones, with about 88% seen just once and roughly 2.5% held by the top ten. Sequences were obtained from peripheral blood. Receptors were obtained from a man aged 35-49 years with active or convalescent COVID-19.

On this clone: Other nucleotide sequences from this sample produce the same CDR3. This chain links TRBV7-2 with TRBJ1-3, with 9 bases fitting TRBD1. The CDR3 totals 14 residues. Germline trimming cut 3 bases from V and 4 bases from J; bases unmatched to any gene: 1. Germline V CDR1 and CDR2: SGHTA, FQGNSA. The CDR3 coding sequence is TGTGCCAGCAGCTTCGGACAGGGGGGAAACACCATATATTTT. Its protein is CASSFGQGGNTIYF.

Written as DNA, the CDR3 is TGTGCCAGCTCACCACCGCGGGAGGGGTCCTATGGCTACACCTTC. It specifies CASSPPREGSYGYTF. The J gene is TRBJ1-2, the V gene TRBV18; D perhaps matches TRBD1 (5 bases). This CDR3 is built from 15 residues. With 0 bases removed from V and 4 bases from J, the gap between germline ends came to 12 bases. Germline V gene data show CDR1 as KGHSH and CDR2 as LQKENI.

The rearrangement links TRBV5-3 to TRBJ1-4; 9 positions match TRBD1. TRBV5-3 is identified as an open reading frame with a role that is uncertain. Germline trimming cut 0 bases from V and 8 bases from J; bases unmatched to any gene: 14. The CDR3 is 18 amino acids. The CDR3 here is CARSLVGTGRFGGEKLFF. The CDR3 nucleotides are TGTGCCAGAAGCTTGGTTGGGACAGGGAGGTTTGGAGGCGAAAAACTGTTTTTT.

The chain combines TRBV27 with TRBJ1-1, with TRBD1 matching 8 bases. J was trimmed by 4 bases and V by 5 bases; bases with no gene match: 6. The germline V gene has CDR1 MNHEY and CDR2 SMNVEV (reference sequence). The CDR3 sequence is 14 residues long. CDR3: CASSPLTGGTEAFF. CDR3 in DNA: TGTGCCAGCAGTCCCCTAACAGGGGGCACTGAAGCTTTCTTT.

This rearrangement joins TRBV9 to TRBJ1-2, with D uncertain. The germline CDR1 and CDR2 sequences are SGDLS and YYNGEE. V lost 0 bases and J 6 bases, leaving 9 bases between the germline ends. This CDR3 contains 13 residues. In nucleotides, the CDR3 is TGTGCCAGCAGCGTAGATACATTGGATGGCTACACCTTC. This gives the protein CASSVDTLDGYTF.

The gene calls are TRBV2 and TRBJ2-7, with D possibly matching TRBD2 (5 bases). V shed 5 bases and J shed 0 bases, with 8 bases lying between them. Germline V gene sequence: CDR1 SNHLY, CDR2 FYNNEI. The CDR3 runs to 13 residues. The CDR3 is CASSLGISYEQYF. DNA for the CDR3: TGTGCCAGCAGTCTCGGGATCTCCTACGAGCAGTACTTC.

In nucleotides, the CDR3 is TGTGCCAGCAGTACCGGGGATCAGCCCCAGCATTTT. Translation: CASSTGDQPQHF. The rearrangement links TRBV6-5 to TRBJ1-5, with unresolved D. CDR3 length equals 12 residues. With 5 bases removed from V and 5 bases from J, the gap between germline ends came to 7 bases. CDR1 is MNHEY and CDR2 is SVGAGI in the germline V gene.

CDR3 in amino acids: CASSAGGFDEQFF. CDR3 DNA: TGTGCCAGCAGTGCTGGCGGGTTTGATGAGCAGTTCTTC. The chain recombines TRBV2 with TRBJ2-1, with D possibly TRBD2 on 5 matching bases. Germline loops: CDR1 SNHLY, CDR2 FYNNEI. CDR3 length: 13 amino acids. V was pared by 4 bases and J by 8 bases, with 12 bases between.